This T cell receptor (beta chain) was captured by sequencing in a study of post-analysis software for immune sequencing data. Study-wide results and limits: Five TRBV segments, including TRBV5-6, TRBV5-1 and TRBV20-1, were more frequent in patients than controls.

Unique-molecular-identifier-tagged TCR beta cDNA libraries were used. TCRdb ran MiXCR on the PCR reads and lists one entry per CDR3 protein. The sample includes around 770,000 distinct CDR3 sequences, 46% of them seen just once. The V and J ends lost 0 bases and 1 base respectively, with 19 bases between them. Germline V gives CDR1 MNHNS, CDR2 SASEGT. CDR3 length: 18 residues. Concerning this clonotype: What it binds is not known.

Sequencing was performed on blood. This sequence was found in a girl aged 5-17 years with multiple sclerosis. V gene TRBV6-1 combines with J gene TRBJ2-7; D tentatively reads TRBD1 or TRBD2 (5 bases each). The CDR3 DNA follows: TGTGCCAGCAGTGAAGCGCTTCTGGGTGGGACGCGATCCTACGAGCAGTACTTC. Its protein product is CASSEALLGGTRSYEQYF.